One sample yielded the 24 T cell receptor beta chains listed below, sequenced in a study of shared clonotypes between healthy human individuals. CD8 cells classed as naive were CD45RO-negative and positively selected for CCR7, excluding terminally differentiated effector memory CD45RA+ cells. Only in-frame clones appear in the TCRdb table, and some are missing; sequencing was by immunoSEQ multiplex PCR. The sample has just over 2,000,000 clones, roughly 95% seen once. Sequenced input: naive CD8+ T cells sorted from blood. The receptor source for this set is a young man in good health.

V usage is TRBV5-6 and J usage is TRBJ2-7, with TRBD2 matching 7 bases. The CDR3 contains 16 residues. CDR1 is SGHDT, CDR2 YYEEEE, per germline. Trimming took 2 bases from V and 4 from J; bases not matched to a gene: 12. CDR3 coding DNA: TGTGCCAGCAGCTTAGACAATGGGGGACTAAGGTACGAGCAGTACTTC. Its translation: CASSLDNGGLRYEQYF.

The rearrangement joins TRBV27 to TRBJ2-5; possibly TRBD1 for D (6 bases). The CDR3 has 17 residues. Germline V gene data show CDR1 as MNHEY and CDR2 as SMNVEV (reference sequence). Trimming shortened V by 9 bases and J by 5 bases, and 28 bases separated the two germline ends. The CDR3 sequence is CASKVSVQGLIGETQYF. The CDR3 DNA reads as TGTGCCAGTAAAGTCTCCGTACAGGGCCTCATCGGGGAGACCCAGTACTTC.

On this clone: The same CDR3 is also encoded by other DNA sequences in this sample. The chain is built from TRBV4-1 and TRBJ2-7; 13 bases line up with TRBD2. After removal of 0 bases from V and 2 bases from J, the junction contained 7 bases not matched to a gene. CDR3 length: 18 residues. The germline gives CDR1 MGHRA, CDR2 YSYEKL. CDR3: CASSQDRLAGGLAYEQYF. The CDR3, as DNA: TGCGCCAGCAGCCAAGATCGACTAGCGGGAGGCCTAGCCTACGAGCAGTACTTC.

The chain couples TRBV10-3 to TRBJ2-7; no clear D gene. V was shortened by 3 bases and J by 0 bases, with 3 bases between the two germline ends. CDR1 and CDR2 (germline): ENHRY, SYGVKD. CDR3 length: 12 amino acids. The CDR3 region has the DNA TGTGCCATCAGTGACGACTCCTACGAGCAGTACTTC. Residues: CAISDDSYEQYF.

The rearrangement uses TRBV9 and TRBJ2-1; D is perhaps TRBD2 (7 bases). Germline lookup yields CDR1 SGDLS and CDR2 YYNGEE. V was pared by 7 bases and J by 9 bases, with 14 bases between. The CDR3 sequence is 12 residues long. The CDR3 nucleotides read TGTGCCAGCCGAGGGGGGGTAGGTGAGCAGTTCTTC. Its protein is CASRGGVGEQFF.

The chain employs TRBV15 and TRBJ1-5; D call uncertain. V was shortened by 0 bases and J by 0 bases, with 9 bases between the two germline ends. The CDR3 consists of 16 residues. Germline V gene sequence: CDR1 LNHNV, CDR2 YYDKDF (reference sequence). This chain's CDR3 is CATSRDRQFSNQPQHF. The CDR3 nucleotides are TGTGCCACCAGCAGAGATAGGCAGTTTAGCAATCAGCCCCAGCATTTT.

The rearrangement links TRBV5-6 to TRBJ2-7, with D tentatively TRBD2 (5 bases). The CDR3 spans 13 residues. The V gene lost 2 bases and the J gene lost 5 bases, with 11 bases spanning the gap. Germline loops: CDR1 SGHDT, CDR2 YYEEEE. CDR3 bases: TGTGCCAGCAGCTTTGCTAGGGAGCACGAGCAGTACTTC. Translating gives CASSFAREHEQYF.

This clone has only one observation. The gene calls are TRBV4-2 and TRBJ1-2; no clear D gene. CDR3 length equals 16 residues. CDR1 and CDR2 (germline): LGHNA, YNFKEQ. The V end lost 2 bases, the J end lost 4 bases, and 17 bases lay between the germline ends. The DNA of the CDR3 is TGTGCCAGCAGCCAAAAATCGGGATCCTCCCTCTATGGCTACACCTTC. Protein product: CASSQKSGSSLYGYTF.

The chain joins TRBV19 to TRBJ1-6, with D possibly being TRBD1 (6 bases). V lost 1 base, J lost 7 bases, and 17 bases lay in between. The germline V gene encodes CDR1 LNHDA and CDR2 SQIVND (reference sequence). This CDR3 is built from 17 residues. For the CDR3, the DNA is TGTGCCAGTAGTATAGGTTCCGGTCCAGGGGCGAATTCACCCCTCCACTTT. Protein product: CASSIGSGPGANSPLHF.

On this clone itself: Its ends do not fully match the called genes, so a read error is possible. The V gene is TRBV9, the J gene TRBJ2-1, with 13 bases fitting TRBD2. The germline V gene encodes CDR1 SGDLS and CDR2 YYNGEE. The CDR3 covers 18 residues. Written as DNA, the CDR3 is TGTGCCAGCAGCGCGGGACTAGCGGGGCCGCAGTCCTACAGTGAGCAGTTCTTC. Translated: CASSAGLAGPQSYSEQFF.

The chain has TRBV28 and TRBJ2-2; D call uncertain. The CDR3 has 14 residues. Trimming cost V 5 bases and J 5 bases, with 12 bases left between them. Germline assignment: CDR1 MDHEN and CDR2 SYDVKM. In nucleotides, the CDR3 is TGTGCCAGCAGTGTCCCCACTCGAACCGGGGAGCTGTTTTTT. This codes for CASSVPTRTGELFF.

The rearrangement joins TRBV10-3 to TRBJ2-2, with 8 nucleotides matching TRBD1. V gave up 8 bases and J gave up 4 bases; unmatched junction bases: 6. The CDR3 contains 14 residues. Germline values: CDR1 ENHRY, CDR2 SYGVKD. The CDR3 DNA is TGTGCCATCGCGACAGGGGACTCCACCGGGGAGCTGTTTTTT. Encoded protein: CAIATGDSTGELFF.

The chain combines TRBV27 with TRBJ2-5, with D maybe TRBD1 (5 bases). Trimming stripped 2 bases from V and 7 bases from J, with 11 bases between. CDR1 MNHEY and CDR2 SMNVEV come from the germline V gene (reference sequence). This CDR3 is built from 13 residues. The CDR3 DNA reads TGTGCCAGCAGTTTAGGTGTGCAGGGGACCCAGTACTTC. It yields the protein CASSLGVQGTQYF.

Note on this clone: Other DNA variants within this sample encode the same CDR3. This rearrangement joins TRBV14 to TRBJ2-7, with D tentatively TRBD2 (5 bases). The CDR3 loop spans 13 amino acids. Germline CDR1 is SGHDN and CDR2 is FVKESK. The V end lost 1 base, the J end lost 7 bases, and 11 bases lay between the germline ends. CDR3 sequence: CASSQGSGGEQYF. CDR3 sequence (DNA): TGTGCCAGCAGCCAAGGAAGCGGTGGAGAGCAGTACTTC.

The chain has TRBV4-2 and TRBJ1-1; TRBD1 matches at 7 bases. The CDR3 sequence is 15 residues long. Germline V gene data show CDR1 as LGHNA and CDR2 as YNFKEQ. V shed 2 bases, J shed 5 bases, and the junction held 8 bases outside the gene matches. The CDR3: CASSQQTGLGTEAFF. DNA of the CDR3: TGTGCCAGCAGCCAACAGACAGGGCTGGGGACTGAAGCTTTCTTT.

This clone was counted once. The genes are TRBV6-1 and TRBJ1-6; TRBD1 matches 9 bases. This CDR3 is built from 20 residues. Germline V lookup: CDR1 MNHNS, CDR2 SASEGT. The J segment lost 3 bases and the V segment lost 0 bases, leaving 12 bases of the junction unmatched. DNA for the CDR3: TGTGCCAGCAGTGAAGCGCGGGACAGGGACATCGGGCTCTATAATTCACCCCTCCACTTT. Protein product: CASSEARDRDIGLYNSPLHF.

The rearrangement links TRBV2 to TRBJ1-3; TRBD1 aligns across 8 bases. The CDR3 consists of 19 residues. V lost 0 bases, J lost 0 bases, and 10 bases stayed unmatched. From germline, CDR1 is SNHLY and CDR2 FYNNEI. CDR3 in amino acids: CASSEAKGQGPFSGNTIYF. The DNA of the CDR3 is TGTGCCAGCAGTGAAGCGAAAGGACAGGGCCCCTTCTCTGGAAACACCATATATTTT.

The chain employs TRBV27 and TRBJ1-2; unclear D gene. The CDR3 runs to 13 residues. CDR1 is MNHEY, CDR2 SMNVEV, per germline (reference sequence). The germline V and J ends were trimmed by 0 bases and 8 bases, with 10 bases remaining between them. CDR3 residues: CASSLSWASGYTF. The CDR3 DNA reads TGTGCCAGCAGTTTATCCTGGGCCTCGGGCTACACCTTC.

The chain has TRBV13 and TRBJ2-3; TRBD1 is a possible D gene (7 bases). CDR3 size: 15 residues. Germline CDR1 reads PRHDT; CDR2 reads FYEKMQ (reference sequence). V gave up 2 bases and J gave up 2 bases, with 11 bases separating them. The CDR3, as DNA: TGTGCCAGCAGCTTATCAGGGGGACTCACAGATACGCAGTATTTT. As protein: CASSLSGGLTDTQYF.

This sequence joins TRBV5-1 and TRBJ2-7, with D unresolved. V lost 4 bases and J 2 bases, leaving 10 bases between the germline ends. The CDR3 covers 13 residues. Germline V CDR1 and CDR2: SGHRS, YFSETQ. In nucleotides, the CDR3 is TGCGCCAGCAGCCAAGGTTTTACCTACGAGCAGTACTTC. This gives the protein CASSQGFTYEQYF.

This clone is a singleton in its sample. This chain uses TRBV10-3 with TRBJ2-3, with D possibly TRBD2 on 5 matching bases. Germline lookup yields CDR1 ENHRY and CDR2 SYGVKD. Trimming took off 2 bases at V and 4 bases at J, with 13 bases between the two ends. This CDR3 is built from 15 residues. CDR3 sequence (DNA): TGTGCCATCAGTGAGCTGGACTTAAATCCAGATACGCAGTATTTT. Translating gives CAISELDLNPDTQYF.

This rearrangement joins TRBV7-8 to TRBJ2-3; either TRBD1 or TRBD2 may supply D (5 bases each). This CDR3 contains 15 residues. Germline CDR1 reads SGHVS; CDR2 reads FQNEAQ. Trimming left V 5 bases short and J 0 bases short, with 12 bases between. The CDR3, as DNA: TGTGCCAGCAGCCTTGGGACCATCAGCACAGATACGCAGTATTTT. Its protein product is CASSLGTISTDTQYF.

V is TRBV6-5 and J is TRBJ2-3; D is perhaps TRBD1 or TRBD2 (5 bases each). V was pared by 2 bases and J by 0 bases, with 9 bases between. CDR3 length: 15 residues. Germline V CDR1 and CDR2: MNHEY, SVGAGI. As DNA, the CDR3 is TGTGCCAGCAGTTACCTTGGGACGAGCACAGATACGCAGTATTTT. It translates to CASSYLGTSTDTQYF.

The chain combines TRBV6-5 with TRBJ2-2, with D hard to call. Trimming removed 5 bases at V and 0 bases at J, with 4 bases between. Germline assignment: CDR1 MNHEY and CDR2 SVGAGI. CDR3 length equals 13 residues. CDR3 region: CASSGTNTGELFF. CDR3 sequence (DNA): TGTGCCAGCAGTGGGACGAACACCGGGGAGCTGTTTTTT.